This is a list of T cell receptor beta chains from one sample in a study of T-cell reconstitution after alpha-beta-depleted transplantation in children. TCRdb re-analysed the PCR reads in MiXCR, keeping a single row per CDR3 protein. Among 700,000 to 950,000 distinct CDR3 sequences listed, 15% to 20% were seen once. The specimen was PBMCs, mostly from graft donor cells, collected 360 days after TCRalphabeta/CD19-depleted stem cell transplant. The receptors come from a male patient aged 5 to 17 who had a stem cell transplant for acute lymphoblastic leukemia, so the T cells may come from the graft donor. CDR3s include the opening cysteine and the closing phenylalanine or tryptophan. The D gene is left open where the match is weak. Expanded clones are given a class, and other clones once, few, many or no size at all.

clone_size	d_call	v_call	j_call	cdr3_aa	cdr3_nt
once	-	TRBV10-2	TRBJ1-2	CASSYDRSYGYTF	TGCGCCAGCAGCTACGACAGGTCCTATGGCTACACCTTC
-	TRBD1	TRBV5-1	TRBJ2-7	CASSLVTGGGYEQYF	TGCGCCAGCAGCTTGGTCACAGGGGGCGGATACGAGCAGTACTTC
-	-	TRBV9	TRBJ2-6	CASSPRTAASSGANVLTF	TGTGCCAGCAGCCCTCGGACAGCGGCGAGCTCTGGGGCCAACGTCCTGACTTTC
few	-	TRBV11-2	TRBJ2-7	CASSVAGGLAYEQYF	TGTGCCAGCAGCGTAGCTGGAGGGCTAGCTTACGAGCAGTACTTC
few	TRBD1	TRBV7-2	TRBJ1-2	CASSLGGTANYGYTF	TGTGCCAGCAGCTTAGGCGGGACAGCTAACTATGGCTACACCTTC
-	TRBD2	TRBV23-1	TRBJ2-1	CASTRTGTSGFDEQFF	TGCGCCAGCACCCGTACTGGGACTAGCGGGTTCGATGAGCAGTTCTTC
few	TRBD1	TRBV7-9	TRBJ2-1	CASSLGRQGARNEQFF	TGTGCCAGCAGCTTGGGTAGACAGGGGGCGCGGAATGAGCAGTTCTTC
-	TRBD2	TRBV7-3	TRBJ2-7	CASSLMAGGPSYEQYF	TGTGCCAGCAGCTTAATGGCGGGAGGGCCCTCCTACGAGCAGTACTTC
-	-	TRBV7-2	TRBJ1-5	CASSRDANRPQHF	TGTGCCAGCAGCCGGGACGCCAATCGGCCCCAGCATTTT
-	-	TRBV7-3	TRBJ2-6	CASRPRSSGANVLTF	TGTGCCAGCAGGCCTCGGAGCTCCGGGGCCAACGTCCTGACTTTC
many	TRBD1	TRBV12-3/TRBV12-4	TRBJ1-1	CASTQRQGAFF	TGTGCCAGCACCCAGCGACAGGGAGCTTTCTTT
few	-	TRBV7-6	TRBJ2-7	CASRSFTGSEYEQYF	TGTGCCAGCCGATCCTTTACGGGGTCGGAGTACGAGCAGTACTTC
-	-	TRBV12-3/TRBV12-4	TRBJ2-2	CASSFPRRELFF	TGTGCCAGCAGTTTCCCCCGCCGGGAGCTGTTTTTT
-	TRBD2	TRBV9	TRBJ2-7	CASSVQPSGVYEQYF	TGTGCCAGCAGCGTACAACCTAGCGGAGTTTACGAGCAGTACTTC
-	TRBD2	TRBV2	TRBJ2-7	CATSAGGRSGVEQYF	TGTGCCACCAGCGCGGGAGGCCGATCAGGGGTCGAGCAGTACTTC
-	-	TRBV20-1	TRBJ1-5	CSASWGQPNQPQHF	TGCAGTGCTAGTTGGGGGCAACCGAATCAGCCCCAGCATTTT
-	-	TRBV4-1	TRBJ1-5	CASSQDQYGRVYSNQPQHF	TGCGCCAGCAGCCAAGATCAATACGGCAGGGTCTATAGCAATCAGCCCCAGCATTTT
many	-	TRBV5-1	TRBJ1-2	CASSLSWSDGYGYTF	TGCGCCAGCAGCTTGTCCTGGAGCGATGGCTATGGCTACACCTTC
-	-	TRBV25-1	TRBJ1-3	CASSWDTGNTIYF	TGTGCCAGCAGCTGGGACACCGGAAACACCATATATTTT
-	TRBD2	TRBV9	TRBJ2-3	CASSVEGRVGRARGADTQYF	TGTGCCAGCAGCGTAGAGGGTCGGGTGGGGAGGGCCAGAGGAGCAGATACGCAGTATTTT
-	TRBD1	TRBV19	TRBJ2-3	CASTPGTGVTDTQYF	TGTGCCAGTACCCCCGGGACAGGGGTTACAGATACGCAGTATTTT
-	TRBD2	TRBV24-1	TRBJ2-2	CATSDPSRLAGNTGELFF	TGTGCCACCAGTGATCCCAGCCGACTAGCGGGAAACACCGGGGAGCTGTTTTTT
few	TRBD1	TRBV5-1	TRBJ1-1	CASSLLTTGIDTEAFF	TGCGCCAGCAGCCTGCTGACGACAGGGATCGACACTGAAGCTTTCTTT